The 12 T cell receptor beta chains below were found in one sample sequenced in a study of OX40 agonist ivuxolimab in advanced cancers. Generated by immunoSEQ multiplex PCR, the TCRdb table keeps only in-frame clones and is missing some. The top ten hold roughly 15% of the sample, which has tens of thousands of clones, roughly three quarters seen once. The specimen comprised CD4+ or CD8+ T cells sorted from blood, sampled in a trial of the OX40 agonist ivuxolimab. The receptor source for this set is an adult with an advanced solid tumor such as melanoma, head and neck, liver or kidney cancer.

The J gene is TRBJ2-1, the V gene TRBV5-4; no clear D gene. The CDR3 runs to 13 residues. V lost 0 bases to trimming and J lost 8 bases, with 9 bases between them. Germline CDR1 SGHNT, CDR2 YYREEE (reference sequence). As DNA, the CDR3 is TGTGCCAGCAGCTTGGGTCGGTTGGATGAGCAGTTCTTC. It yields the protein CASSLGRLDEQFF. Filled out from reference TRBV5-4 and TRBJ2-1, the complete variable domain reads ETGVTQSPTHLIKTRGQQVTLRCSSQSGHNTVSWYQQALGQGPQFIFQYYREEENGRGNFPPRFSGLQFPNYSSELNVNALELDDSALYLCASSLGRLDEQFFGPGTRLTVL.

The chain joins TRBV5-6 to TRBJ2-7, with 9 bases lining up with TRBD2. The CDR3 sequence is 15 residues long. In germline, CDR1 is SGHDT, CDR2 YYEEEE. V lost 6 bases to trimming and J lost 1 base; unmatched junction nucleotides: 8. The CDR3 region is CASTISAGGSYEQYF. The CDR3 DNA reads TGTGCCAGCACCATCTCAGCGGGGGGTTCCTACGAGCAGTACTTC. The whole variable domain, remainder taken from reference TRBV5-6 and TRBJ2-7, is DAGVTQSPTHLIKTRGQQVTLRCSPKSGHDTVSWYQQALGQGPQFIFQYYEEEERQRGNFPDRFSGHQFPNYSSELNVNALLLGDSALYLCASTISAGGSYEQYFGPGTRLTVT.

V is TRBV6-1 and J is TRBJ2-5; D remains unclear. Germline loops: CDR1 MNHNS, CDR2 SASEGT. CDR3 size: 10 residues. The ends were cut back, 1 base at V and 14 bases at J, with 8 bases in the middle. CDR3 sequence reads: CASSEVRIYF. CDR3 sequence (DNA): TGTGCCAGCAGTGAAGTTAGGATATACTTC.

In its sample, this clone was seen once. CDR3 bases: TGTGCCAGCAGTTCGGGACAGTTCTCTGGAAACACCATATATTTT. Amino acids: CASSSGQFSGNTIYF. J is TRBJ1-3 and V is TRBV28, with TRBD1 matching over 7 bases. The junction had 3 bases not matched to a gene; V was cut back by 4 bases and J by 0 bases. The CDR3 extends over 15 amino acids. Germline loops: CDR1 MDHEN, CDR2 SYDVKM. The full variable domain, with the rest looked up from reference TRBV28 and TRBJ1-3, is DVKVTQSSRYLVKRTGEKVFLECVQDMDHENMFWYRQDPGLGLRLIYFSYDVKMKEKGDIPEGYSVSREKKERFSLILESASTNQTSMYLCASSSGQFSGNTIYFGEGSWLTVV.

The chain is built from TRBV7-8 and TRBJ2-5; the D gene is possibly TRBD2 (6 bases). Germline V CDR1 and CDR2: SGHVS, FQNEAQ. Trimming removed 5 bases from V and 6 bases from J, with 16 bases in between. CDR3 size: 14 residues. In DNA, the CDR3 is TGTGCCAGCAGCCCAGTGGTAGCGGAACAGACCCAGTACTTC. Protein sequence: CASSPVVAEQTQYF.

This rearrangement joins TRBV18 to TRBJ1-5; TRBD1 matches 7 bases. J was trimmed by 2 bases and V by 1 base; bases with no gene match: 8. The CDR3 is 17 residues long. The germline V gene has CDR1 KGHSH and CDR2 LQKENI. CDR3 in amino acids: CASSPRIGGEGNQPQHF. CDR3 nucleotides: TGTGCCAGCTCACCACGGATAGGGGGCGAGGGCAATCAGCCCCAGCATTTT. The full variable domain, its missing parts supplied by reference TRBV18 and TRBJ1-5, is NAGVMQNPRHLVRRRGQEARLRCSPMKGHSHVYWYRQLPEEGLKFMVYLQKENIIDESGMPKERFSAEFPKEGPSILRIQQVVRGDSAAYFCASSPRIGGEGNQPQHFGDGTRLSIL.

The CDR3 bases are TGTGCCAGTAGTATGCAGGGAAAGTCTTTTTCACCCCTCCACTTT. It is translated as CASSMQGKSFSPLHF. This chain links TRBV19 with TRBJ1-6; D possibly corresponds to TRBD1 (5 bases). CDR1 and CDR2 from the germline V gene are LNHDA and SQIVND (reference sequence). The CDR3 extends over 15 amino acids. Trimming took 3 bases from V and 9 from J, leaving 15 bases between them. Variable domain in full (rest from reference TRBV19 and TRBJ1-6): DGGITQSPKYLFRKEGQNVTLSCEQNLNHDAMYWYRQDPGQGLRLIYYSQIVNDFQKGDIAEGYSVSREKKESFPLTVTSAQKNPTAFYLCASSMQGKSFSPLHFGNGTRLTVT.

The chain joins TRBV6-5 to TRBJ2-5; D perhaps matches TRBD2 (6 bases). The J call is in doubt because the DNA end fits TRBJ2-7 better. Germline assignment: CDR1 MNHEY and CDR2 SVGAGI. This CDR3 spans 12 amino acids. The DNA for the CDR3 is TGTGCCAGCAGTCTTGGAGGGAACGAGCAGTACTTC. It specifies CASSLGGNEQYF.

The chain uses TRBV6-6 and TRBJ1-2, with 8 nucleotides matching TRBD1. The germline CDR1 and CDR2 sequences are MNHNY and SVGAGI (reference sequence). CDR3 length: 14 residues. The J segment lost 3 bases and the V segment lost 6 bases, leaving 6 bases of the junction unmatched. The CDR3 is CASRDAGQDYGYTF. The CDR3 coding sequence is TGTGCCAGCAGAGATGCGGGACAGGACTATGGCTACACCTTC.

This chain's CDR3 is CASSLGLSSYNEQFF. The CDR3 DNA reads as TGTGCCAGCAGCTTAGGGCTTTCCTCCTACAATGAGCAGTTCTTC. This chain links TRBV7-9 with TRBJ2-1, with D hard to call. Trimming pared 1 base from V and 0 bases from J, leaving 7 bases between. The CDR3 totals 15 residues. Germline assignment: CDR1 SEHNR and CDR2 FQNEAQ (reference sequence).

The chain employs TRBV29-1 and TRBJ1-1; possibly TRBD1 for D (5 bases). This CDR3 is 14 amino acids long. The germline V and J ends were trimmed by 3 bases and 8 bases, with 19 bases remaining between them. In germline, CDR1 is SQVTM, CDR2 ANQGSEA. CDR3 DNA sequence: TGCAGCGTTGATGGGACCTATATTGGAGCCGAAGCTTTCTTT. Protein sequence: CSVDGTYIGAEAFF.

The chain joins TRBV7-8 to TRBJ1-1, with D hard to call. The germline CDR1 and CDR2 sequences are SGHVS and FQNEAQ. V was shortened by 1 base and J by 0 bases, with 9 bases between the two germline ends. This CDR3 region has 15 residues. The CDR3: CASSLVLGMNTEAFF. The CDR3 bases are TGTGCCAGCAGCTTAGTTCTGGGGATGAACACTGAAGCTTTCTTT.